This T cell receptor beta chain stems from a study of blood T cell repertoires in COVID-19. Trimming took 1 base from V and 6 from J, leaving 10 bases between them. This CDR3 has 15 residues. CDR1 and CDR2 from the germline V gene are LGHNT and FRNRAP. In the original analysis: Cell counts per sample came from amplifying reference gene primers. This table comes from immunoSEQ multiplex PCR, and its TCRdb copy is limited to in-frame clones, with some not included. V and J calls and clone size are copied from that table; D and trimming were computed from the DNA. The data contain under 250,000 clones, about 80% of them singletons. Only one count was recorded for this clone.

V and J are TRBV12-5 and TRBJ1-6; a weak D match, TRBD1 (5 bases). The sequenced sample consisted of peripheral blood. This clonotype was sampled from a man aged 45-60 years with active or convalescent COVID-19. For the CDR3, the DNA is TGTGCTAGTGGTTTGGAGGGGATCCCTAATTCACCCCTCCACTTT. Protein sequence: CASGLEGIPNSPLHF.